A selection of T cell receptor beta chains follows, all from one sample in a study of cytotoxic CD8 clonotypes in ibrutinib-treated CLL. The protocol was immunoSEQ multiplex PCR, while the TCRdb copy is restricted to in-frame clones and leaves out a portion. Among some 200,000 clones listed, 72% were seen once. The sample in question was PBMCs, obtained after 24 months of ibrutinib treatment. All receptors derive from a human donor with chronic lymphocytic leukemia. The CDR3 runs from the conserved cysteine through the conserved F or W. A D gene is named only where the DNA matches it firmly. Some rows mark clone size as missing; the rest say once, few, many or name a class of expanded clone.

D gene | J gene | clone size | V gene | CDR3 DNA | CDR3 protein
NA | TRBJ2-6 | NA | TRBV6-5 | TGTGCCAGCAGTTACGGGTTCGGGGCCAACGTCCTGACTTTC | CASSYGFGANVLTF
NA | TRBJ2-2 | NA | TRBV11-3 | TGTGCCAGCAGCCATCGGGCGGGAAGATATACGAACACCGGGGAGCTGTTTTTT | CASSHRAGRYTNTGELFF
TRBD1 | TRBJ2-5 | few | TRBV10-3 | TGTGCCATCAGTGAGCAAGGGACAGTCCAAGAGACCCAGTACTTC | CAISEQGTVQETQYF
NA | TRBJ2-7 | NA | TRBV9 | TGTGCCAGCAGCGTAGTGGCGGAGGCCTACGAGCAGTACTTC | CASSVVAEAYEQYF
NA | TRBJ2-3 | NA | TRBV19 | TGTGCCAGTAGTTCTAGAATCTCAGATACGCAGTATTTT | CASSSRISDTQYF
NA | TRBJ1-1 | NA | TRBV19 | TGTGCCAGTAGTATCAATCACCTTAACACTGAAGCTTTCTTT | CASSINHLNTEAFF
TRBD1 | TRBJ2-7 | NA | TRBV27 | TGTGCCAGCAGACCCGGGACAGACATTTTTAGCTCCTACGAGCAGTACTTC | CASRPGTDIFSSYEQYF
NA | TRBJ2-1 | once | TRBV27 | TGTGCCAGCAGTCCCGGTCGCCGCCTCTACAATGAGCAGTTCTTC | CASSPGRRLYNEQFF
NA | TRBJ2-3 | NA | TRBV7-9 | TGTGCCAGCAGCGAAAGTGTAGGTCCCACAGATACGCAGTATTTT | CASSESVGPTDTQYF
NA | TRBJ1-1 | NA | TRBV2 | TGTGCCATCGTAAGGAGGTCTCCGAACACTGAAGCTTTCTTT | CAIVRRSPNTEAFF